The 14 T cell receptor beta chains presented below share a single source sample, sequenced in a study of OX40 agonist ivuxolimab in advanced cancers. TCRdb's copy holds only in-frame clones and misses some; the assay was immunoSEQ multiplex PCR. The sample lists roughly 63,000 clones; 80% to 90% were seen once. The sample consisted of CD4+ or CD8+ T cells sorted from blood, taken in a trial of the OX40 agonist ivuxolimab. The source of these receptors is an adult with an advanced solid tumor such as melanoma, head and neck, liver or kidney cancer.

V usage is TRBV9 and J usage is TRBJ2-5; D possibly corresponds to TRBD2 (6 bases). CDR1 and CDR2 from the germline V gene are SGDLS and YYNGEE. Deletions cut 4 bases from V and 1 base from J, with 14 bases between. The CDR3 length is 15 residues. This chain's CDR3 is CASSPGGVFQETQYF. For the CDR3, the DNA is TGTGCCAGCAGCCCGGGCGGGGTGTTCCAAGAGACCCAGTACTTC.

The genes are TRBV4-1 and TRBJ2-7; 14 nucleotides line up with TRBD2. Germline CDR1 MGHRA, CDR2 YSYEKL. The CDR3 sequence is 18 residues long. V dropped 0 bases and J dropped 3; count of bases not matched to a gene: 7. The CDR3 reads CASSQEMGLAGAIYEQYF. The CDR3, as DNA: TGCGCCAGCAGCCAAGAAATGGGACTAGCGGGAGCAATCTACGAGCAGTACTTC.

As concerns this clone: Other DNA variants within this sample encode the same CDR3. The genes are TRBV7-9 and TRBJ2-7; no clear D gene. Germline-derived CDR1 and CDR2 are SEHNR and FQNEAQ (reference sequence). Between the trimmed V and J ends, which lost 1 base and 3 bases, there was a span of 4 bases. The CDR3 contains 12 residues. CDR3 in amino acids: CASSLVGYEQYF. The CDR3 DNA reads TGTGCCAGCAGCTTAGTCGGCTACGAGCAGTACTTC.

This CDR3 reads CASSPTGLTYNEQFF. The CDR3 DNA reads as TGTGCCAGCAGCCCCACGGGACTAACCTACAATGAGCAGTTCTTC. The chain carries TRBV9 and TRBJ2-1; 7 bases line up with TRBD2. Looked up from germline, CDR1 is SGDLS and CDR2 is YYNGEE. V was clipped by 4 bases and J by 2 bases; unmatched bases: 6. The length of the CDR3 is 15 residues.

V gene TRBV5-1 combines with J gene TRBJ2-1; D unresolved. Germline CDR1 and CDR2: SGHRS and YFSETQ. The CDR3 spans 13 residues. V was pared by 0 bases and J by 9 bases, with 10 bases between. CDR3 nucleotide sequence: TGCGCCAGCAGCTTGGAGGGTTTCACTGAGCAGTTCTTC. Its protein product is CASSLEGFTEQFF. Complete variable domain (other parts from reference TRBV5-1 and TRBJ2-1): KAGVTQTPRYLIKTRGQQVTLSCSPISGHRSVSWYQQTPGQGLQFLFEYFSETQRNKGNFPGRFSGRQFSNSRSEMNVSTLELGDSALYLCASSLEGFTEQFFGPGTRLTVL.

This clone appeared once. The chain joins TRBV5-1 to TRBJ2-3; perhaps TRBD2 as D (6 bases). V lost 5 bases and J 0 bases, leaving 13 bases between the germline ends. This CDR3 contains 15 residues. Germline V gene sequence: CDR1 SGHRS, CDR2 YFSETQ. CDR3 nucleotides: TGCGCCAGCAGGACCGGACTATCGAGCACAGATACGCAGTATTTT. Amino acids: CASRTGLSSTDTQYF.

The chain has TRBV5-1 and TRBJ2-1; 14 bases are shared with TRBD2. The CDR3 extends over 17 amino acids. Per germline, CDR1 SGHRS and CDR2 YFSETQ. With 6 bases clipped from V and 2 bases from J, the junction kept 7 bases outside the gene matches. The CDR3 nucleotides read TGCGCCAGCATCCCGGGACTAGCGGGAGTTGCCTACAATGAGCAGTTCTTC. Amino acid sequence: CASIPGLAGVAYNEQFF.

The chain employs TRBV29-1 and TRBJ2-7; maybe TRBD2 (6 bases). This CDR3 has 14 amino acids. The V end lost 3 bases, the J end lost 1 base, and 13 bases lay between the germline ends. Germline values: CDR1 SQVTM, CDR2 ANQGSEA. The CDR3 reads CSVDSGGASYEQYF. The CDR3 coding sequence is TGCAGCGTTGATTCCGGGGGAGCGTCCTACGAGCAGTACTTC.

The chain links TRBV27 to TRBJ2-1; 8 bases are a match to TRBD2. The CDR3 length is 15 residues. V gave up 6 bases and J gave up 3 bases; unmatched junction bases: 7. CDR1 MNHEY and CDR2 SMNVEV come from the germline V gene (reference sequence). CDR3 bases: TGTGCCAGCAGCGTAGCGGGGCCTCACTACAATGAGCAGTTCTTC. It specifies CASSVAGPHYNEQFF.

The rearrangement links TRBV15 to TRBJ2-7; 11 positions match TRBD2. J lost 0 bases, V lost 4 bases, and 5 bases had no gene match. The CDR3 sequence is 16 residues long. The germline V gene has CDR1 LNHNV and CDR2 YYDKDF (reference sequence). The CDR3 DNA reads TGTGCCACCAGCATAGGACTAGCGGGCAGCTCCTACGAGCAGTACTTC. This codes for CATSIGLAGSSYEQYF.

The chain links TRBV10-1 to TRBJ2-3, with 8 bases that match TRBD1. After removal of 6 bases from V and 5 bases from J, the junction contained 4 bases not matched to a gene. Germline values: CDR1 WNHNN, CDR2 SYGVQD (reference sequence). The CDR3 totals 13 residues. The CDR3 reads CASSPTGEDTQYF. The CDR3 bases are TGCGCCAGCAGCCCGACAGGGGAAGATACGCAGTATTTT.

This chain links TRBV6-6 with TRBJ1-2; no firm D call. The CDR3 extends over 14 amino acids. The V end was cut by 1 base, the J end by 3 bases, with 9 bases between. Germline V gene sequence: CDR1 MNHNY, CDR2 SVGAGI (reference sequence). The CDR3 sequence is CASSYFSGDYGYTF. Here the CDR3 DNA reads TGTGCCAGCAGTTACTTCTCCGGGGACTATGGCTACACCTTC.

This sequence joins TRBV7-6 and TRBJ2-1; D tentatively fits TRBD1 or TRBD2 (5 bases each). This CDR3 contains 17 residues. Between the trimmed V and J ends, which lost 1 base and 0 bases, there was a span of 13 bases. Per the germline V gene, CDR1 is SGHVS and CDR2 is FNYEAQ. CDR3 sequence (DNA): TGTGCCAGCAGCTTAGGAGGGACCGCGAGCTCCTACAATGAGCAGTTCTTC. Translated: CASSLGGTASSYNEQFF.

This clone was seen a few times. This chain connects TRBV11-2 to TRBJ2-2; TRBD2 agrees at 9 bases. This CDR3 spans 16 amino acids. V trimming: 3 bases; J trimming: 4 bases; junction bases outside the gene matches: 6. Germline V gene lookup returns CDR1 SGHAT and CDR2 FQNNGV. The CDR3 sequence: CASSFPSGGSTGELFF. In nucleotides, the CDR3 is TGTGCCAGCAGCTTCCCCAGCGGGGGGAGCACCGGGGAGCTGTTTTTT.